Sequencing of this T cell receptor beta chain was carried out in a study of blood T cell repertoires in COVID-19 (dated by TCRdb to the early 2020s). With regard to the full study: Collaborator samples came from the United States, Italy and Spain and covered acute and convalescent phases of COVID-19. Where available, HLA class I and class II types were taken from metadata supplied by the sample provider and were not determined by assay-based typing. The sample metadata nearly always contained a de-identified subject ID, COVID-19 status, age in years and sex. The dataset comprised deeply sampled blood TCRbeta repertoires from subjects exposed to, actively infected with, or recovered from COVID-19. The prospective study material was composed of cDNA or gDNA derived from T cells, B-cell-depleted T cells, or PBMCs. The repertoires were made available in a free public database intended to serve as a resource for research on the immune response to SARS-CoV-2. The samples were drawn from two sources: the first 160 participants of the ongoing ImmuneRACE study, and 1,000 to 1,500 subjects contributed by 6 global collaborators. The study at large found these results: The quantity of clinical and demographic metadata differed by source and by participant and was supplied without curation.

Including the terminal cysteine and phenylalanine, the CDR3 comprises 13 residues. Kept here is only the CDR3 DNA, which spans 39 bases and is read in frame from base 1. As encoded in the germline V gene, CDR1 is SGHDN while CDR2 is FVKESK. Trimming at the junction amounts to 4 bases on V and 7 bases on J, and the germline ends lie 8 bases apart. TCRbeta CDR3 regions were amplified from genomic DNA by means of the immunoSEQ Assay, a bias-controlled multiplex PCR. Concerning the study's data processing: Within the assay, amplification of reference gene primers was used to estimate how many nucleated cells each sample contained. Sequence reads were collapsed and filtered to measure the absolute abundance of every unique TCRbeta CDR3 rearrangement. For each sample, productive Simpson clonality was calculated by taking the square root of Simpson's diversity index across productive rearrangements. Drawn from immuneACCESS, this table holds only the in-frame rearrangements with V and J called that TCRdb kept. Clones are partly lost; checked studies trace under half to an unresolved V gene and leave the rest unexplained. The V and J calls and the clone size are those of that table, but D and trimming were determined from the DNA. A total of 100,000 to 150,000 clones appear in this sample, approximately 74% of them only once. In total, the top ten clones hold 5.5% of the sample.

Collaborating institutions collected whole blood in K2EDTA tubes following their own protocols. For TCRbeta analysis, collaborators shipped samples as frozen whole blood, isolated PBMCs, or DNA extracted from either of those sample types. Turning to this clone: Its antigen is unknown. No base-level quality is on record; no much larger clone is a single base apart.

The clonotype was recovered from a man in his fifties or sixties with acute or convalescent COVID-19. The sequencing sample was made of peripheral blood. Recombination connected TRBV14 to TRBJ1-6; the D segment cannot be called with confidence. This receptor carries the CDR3 CASSRIENSPLHF. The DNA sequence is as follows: TGTGCCAGCAGCCGAATCGAGAATTCACCCCTCCACTTT.